Shown below are 29 T cell receptor beta chains from a single sample sequenced in a study of OX40 agonist ivuxolimab in advanced cancers. Libraries were prepared by immunoSEQ multiplex PCR; TCRdb keeps only in-frame clonotypes and omits some of them. The sample records about 83,000 clones, around 84% being singletons. The input for sequencing was CD4+ or CD8+ T cells sorted from blood, taken in a trial of the OX40 agonist ivuxolimab. Receptors originate from an adult with an advanced solid tumor such as melanoma, head and neck, liver or kidney cancer.

The rearrangement uses TRBV5-1 and TRBJ1-6; 9 bases map to TRBD1. J lost 7 bases, V lost 3 bases, and 17 bases had no gene match. The CDR3 extends over 19 amino acids. From germline, CDR1 is SGHRS and CDR2 YFSETQ. The CDR3 DNA is TGCGCCAGCAGCTCCTCTCTTCGGGCTCCCGGGACAGGGAATTCACCCCTCCACTTT. Translated, it gives CASSSSLRAPGTGNSPLHF.

The V call is TRBV6-5, the J call TRBJ2-7; TRBD1 might be the D (6 bases). From germline, CDR1 is MNHEY and CDR2 SVGAGI. Trimming removed 7 bases from V and 0 bases from J, with 13 bases in between. This CDR3 is built from 14 residues. This chain's CDR3 is CASTHRVSSYEQYF. The CDR3 bases are TGTGCCAGCACTCACAGGGTTAGCTCCTACGAGCAGTACTTC.

This chain connects TRBV9 to TRBJ2-7; TRBD2 matches 7 bases. CDR1 is SGDLS and CDR2 is YYNGEE in the germline V gene. This CDR3 contains 13 residues. The V segment lost 0 bases and the J segment 3 bases; nucleotides outside the gene matches: 0. CDR3 sequence: CASSVGGSYEQYF. CDR3 nucleotide sequence: TGTGCCAGCAGCGTAGGCGGGAGCTACGAGCAGTACTTC.

V usage is TRBV28 and J usage is TRBJ2-1; D gene unclear. There are 14 residues in the CDR3. Germline V gives CDR1 MDHEN, CDR2 SYDVKM. Trimming shortened V by 2 bases and J by 3 bases, and 8 bases separated the two germline ends. This CDR3 is CASSLIPSYNEQFF. In DNA form, the CDR3 reads TGTGCCAGCAGTTTAATCCCGAGCTACAATGAGCAGTTCTTC.

The CDR3 spells CASSGQKLFF. CDR3 nucleotides: TGTGCCAGCTCAGGGCAGAAGCTGTTTTTT. The rearrangement links TRBV9 to TRBJ2-2, with a weak D call TRBD1 (5 bases). CDR1 is SGDLS and CDR2 is YYNGEE in the germline V gene. CDR3 size: 10 residues. With 7 bases removed from V and 12 bases from J, the gap between germline ends came to 10 bases.

The chain has TRBV4-1 and TRBJ1-2; D gene unclear. CDR3 length: 11 residues. Germline V gene lookup returns CDR1 MGHRA and CDR2 YSYEKL. V lost 3 bases and J lost 8, with 7 bases in between. Here the CDR3 reads CASSHNGGYTF. The CDR3 region has the DNA TGCGCCAGCAGCCATAATGGAGGCTACACCTTC.

This chain uses TRBV27 with TRBJ2-7, with 9 positions matching TRBD1. Germline CDR1 and CDR2: MNHEY and SMNVEV (reference sequence). V was clipped by 4 bases and J by 2 bases; unmatched bases: 3. The CDR3 sequence is 14 residues long. For the CDR3, the DNA is TGTGCCAGCAGTTCGGGACAGGGCCCCTACGAGCAGTACTTC. It encodes CASSSGQGPYEQYF.

Comment on this clone: One junction end does not reproduce the germline sequence, and a read error may be involved. The chain is built from TRBV7-7 and TRBJ2-3; the match to TRBD2 covers 9 bases. This CDR3 is built from 19 residues. Germline lookup yields CDR1 SSHAT and CDR2 FNYEAQ (reference sequence). CDR3 nucleotide sequence: TGTGCTAGCAGCTTAAGCCCCGCGGCAGCGGGAGGTGCGACAGATACGCAGTATTTT. This encodes CASSLSPAAAGGATDTQYF.

This clone was observed a handful of times. This sequence joins TRBV10-2 and TRBJ1-1, with D uncertain. V dropped 8 bases and J dropped 0 bases, with 7 bases sitting between them. The CDR3 has 12 amino acids. Germline V gene sequence: CDR1 WSHSY, CDR2 SAAADI. The CDR3 DNA reads as TGCGCCAGCGGGAGATTGAACACTGAAGCTTTCTTT. Translation gives CASGRLNTEAFF.

The rearrangement joins TRBV7-2 to TRBJ2-7; D gene ambiguous. The CDR3 contains 14 residues. Germline V gene data show CDR1 as SGHTA and CDR2 as FQGNSA. V lost 1 base to trimming and J lost 0 bases, with 7 bases between them. Written as DNA, the CDR3 is TGTGCCAGCAGCTTAGACCCTAGCTCCTACGAGCAGTACTTC. Translated: CASSLDPSSYEQYF.

The V and J genes are TRBV7-9 and TRBJ2-6; TRBD1 matches at 8 bases. Germline CDR1 SEHNR, CDR2 FQNEAQ (reference sequence). The V segment lost 2 bases and the J segment 2 bases; nucleotides outside the gene matches: 2. The CDR3 is made up of 16 amino acids. In DNA, the CDR3 is TGTGCCAGCAGCTTAACAGGGGGGACTGGGGCCAACGTCCTGACTTTC. Translation: CASSLTGGTGANVLTF.

The CDR3 coding sequence is TGTGCCAGCAGTTTTCTCACCGCGGAGGCAGGCCTCCTCCCGAGTAGGACGAACACCGGGGAGCTGTTTTTT. As protein: CASSFLTAEAGLLPSRTNTGELFF. The chain links TRBV27 to TRBJ2-2; possibly TRBD2 for D (5 bases). The ends were cut back, 3 bases at V and 0 bases at J, with 35 bases in the middle. Germline V gene sequence: CDR1 MNHEY, CDR2 SMNVEV (reference sequence). The length of the CDR3 is 24 residues.

A single count supports this clone. V usage is TRBV7-2 and J usage is TRBJ2-1, with 7 nucleotides matching TRBD1. The germline V gene encodes CDR1 SGHTA and CDR2 FQGNSA. The CDR3 has 13 amino acids. After removal of 6 bases from V and 10 bases from J, the junction contained 9 bases not matched to a gene. As DNA, the CDR3 is TGTGCCAGCAGTCGGGACAGCCACTTAGAGCAGTTCTTC. Translation: CASSRDSHLEQFF.

The V call is TRBV6-6, the J call TRBJ2-2; 7 positions agree with TRBD2. The CDR3 runs 14 residues. CDR1 is MNHNY, CDR2 SVGAGI, per germline (reference sequence). After removal of 2 bases from V and 5 bases from J, the junction contained 2 bases not matched to a gene. The CDR3 region has the DNA TGTGCCAGCAGTTACAGGGGACTAACCGGGGAGCTGTTTTTT. Its translation is CASSYRGLTGELFF.

This chain connects TRBV19 to TRBJ1-5; 10 bases are shared with TRBD1. CDR3 length: 20 amino acids. CDR1 and CDR2 (germline): LNHDA, SQIVND (reference sequence). The V gene end was trimmed by 4 bases and the J gene end by 2 bases; junction bases not matched to a gene: 17. CDR3 residues: CASSNPLSTGGGFGNQPQHF. CDR3 bases: TGTGCCAGTAGTAATCCCCTCTCGACAGGGGGCGGTTTCGGCAATCAGCCCCAGCATTTT.

This sequence joins TRBV30 and TRBJ2-7; no reliable D call. The ends were cut back, 0 bases at V and 10 bases at J, with 19 bases in the middle. Germline CDR1 and CDR2: GTSNPN and SVGIG (reference sequence). The CDR3 extends over 14 amino acids. CDR3 in DNA: TGTGCCTGGAGTGTACCTGGCCCCGTCATCCCCCAGTACTTC. Translated: CAWSVPGPVIPQYF.

The J gene is TRBJ2-1, the V gene TRBV11-2; no definite D call. This CDR3 spans 11 amino acids. V dropped 1 base and J dropped 6 bases, with 1 base sitting between them. The V gene's germline CDR1 is SGHAT and CDR2 FQNNGV. As DNA, the CDR3 is TGTGCCAGCAGCTTAGCCAATGAGCAGTTCTTC. It yields the protein CASSLANEQFF. The full variable domain, in which reference TRBV11-2 and TRBJ2-1 provide the parts outside the CDR3, is EAGVAQSPRYKIIEKRQSVAFWCNPISGHATLYWYQQILGQGPKLLIQFQNNGVVDDSQLPKDRFSAERLKGVDSTLKIQPAKLEDSAVYLCASSLANEQFFGPGTRLTVL.

A note on this clone: Sequence at one end of the junction differs from germline and may be a read error. This chain uses TRBV7-2 with TRBJ2-7, with 7 bases aligning to TRBD2. Germline V CDR1 and CDR2: SGHTA, FQGNSA. The CDR3 is 15 residues long. In DNA form, the CDR3 reads TGTGTCAGCAGCTTAGATGTGGGGAGGGTTTACGAGCAGTACTTC. Amino acids: CVSSLDVGRVYEQYF.

The chain couples TRBV5-6 to TRBJ1-4; D might be TRBD1 (6 bases). CDR1 and CDR2 from the germline V gene are SGHDT and YYEEEE. V lost 6 bases to trimming and J lost 5 bases, with 8 bases between them. The CDR3 sequence is 12 residues long. CDR3 region: CASTQGNEKLFF. The CDR3 nucleotides are TGTGCCAGCACACAGGGAAATGAAAAACTGTTTTTT.

The chain carries TRBV27 and TRBJ1-1; a weak D match, TRBD1 (5 bases). Trimming removed 5 bases from V and 4 bases from J, with 11 bases in between. The CDR3 sequence is 13 residues long. CDR1 MNHEY and CDR2 SMNVEV come from the germline V gene (reference sequence). CDR3 coding DNA: TGTGCCAGCAGTCTAGGGGACCGCACTGAAGCTTTCTTT. This gives the protein CASSLGDRTEAFF.

The table lists this clone with a few counts. The genes are TRBV7-2 and TRBJ2-3; 8 bases align to TRBD2. Germline V gene sequence: CDR1 SGHTA, CDR2 FQGNSA. V shed 8 bases, J shed 2 bases, and the junction held 6 bases outside the gene matches. The CDR3 runs 14 residues. CDR3 DNA sequence: TGTGCCAGCCGTCCCGGGGGGGCCACAGATACGCAGTATTTT. Protein: CASRPGGATDTQYF.

This clone was counted many times. The chain links TRBV30 to TRBJ2-1, with D unclear. Germline loops: CDR1 GTSNPN, CDR2 SVGIG (reference sequence). V lost 3 bases, J lost 4 bases, and 4 bases lay in between. This CDR3 spans 11 amino acids. CDR3 DNA sequence: TGTGCCTGGAGCAGGTACAATGAGCAGTTCTTC. Translating it yields CAWSRYNEQFF.

This clone showed up just once. The chain recombines TRBV30 with TRBJ1-1; no definite D call. The CDR3 length is 16 residues. Germline CDR1 reads GTSNPN; CDR2 reads SVGIG (reference sequence). Trimming left V 3 bases short and J 4 bases short, with 21 bases between. In DNA, the CDR3 is TGTGCCTGGAGGGAGACGATTCAGCGGGCGAGCACTGAAGCTTTCTTT. As protein: CAWRETIQRASTEAFF.

The chain joins TRBV6-1 to TRBJ2-5, with D perhaps being TRBD1 or TRBD2 (5 bases each). The germline V and J ends were trimmed by 4 bases and 2 bases, with 8 bases remaining between them. CDR1 is MNHNS and CDR2 is SASEGT in the germline V gene. This CDR3 is built from 13 residues. CDR3 region: CASSVGGQETQYF. The CDR3 DNA is TGTGCCAGCAGTGTTGGGGGACAAGAGACCCAGTACTTC.

The CDR3 region is CASSVAEGPGGVTQYF. In nucleotides, the CDR3 is TGTGCCAGCAGCGTAGCCGAGGGGCCGGGGGGAGTGACCCAGTACTTC. The chain is built from TRBV9 and TRBJ2-5; 7 bases align to TRBD2. CDR3 size: 16 residues. V was clipped by 0 bases and J by 7 bases; unmatched bases: 12. Germline V gene sequence: CDR1 SGDLS, CDR2 YYNGEE.

This clone was recorded only once. The chain carries TRBV5-1 and TRBJ1-2, with D uncertain. The CDR3 length is 14 residues. V was pared by 2 bases and J by 3 bases, with 11 bases between. Germline CDR1 and CDR2: SGHRS and YFSETQ. The CDR3 DNA is TGCGCCAGCAGCTTTTCCGGGAGAGACTATGGCTACACCTTC. This codes for CASSFSGRDYGYTF.

This chain connects TRBV5-1 to TRBJ1-1; no clear D gene. This CDR3 has 14 amino acids. In germline, CDR1 is SGHRS, CDR2 YFSETQ. Trimming took 4 bases from V and 6 from J, leaving 16 bases between them. CDR3 nucleotides: TGCGCCAGCAGCCCGGAGGGCAGCTCTTCTGAAGCTTTCTTT. Translation gives CASSPEGSSSEAFF.

This clone was counted between two and nine times. The V and J genes are TRBV19 and TRBJ1-1; no reliable D call. Germline assignment: CDR1 LNHDA and CDR2 SQIVND (reference sequence). V dropped 3 bases and J dropped 5 bases, with 10 bases sitting between them. The CDR3 is made up of 13 amino acids. CDR3 sequence reads: CASSIGYGTEAFF. Written as DNA, the CDR3 is TGTGCCAGTAGTATCGGATATGGGACTGAAGCTTTCTTT.

The V call is TRBV30, the J call TRBJ2-3, with 8 bases matching TRBD2. Unmatched junction bases numbered 9, after V lost 2 bases and J lost 8 bases. The CDR3 length is 14 residues. CDR1 and CDR2 from the germline V gene are GTSNPN and SVGIG (reference sequence). CDR3 DNA: TGTGCCTGGAGTAGAAGCGGGAGTTCAGGTACGCAGTATTTT. It encodes CAWSRSGSSGTQYF. Supplemented by reference TRBV30 and TRBJ2-3, the full variable domain reads SQTIHQWPATLVQPVGSPLSLECTVEGTSNPNLYWYRQAAGRGLQLLFYSVGIGQISSEVPQNLSASRPQDRQFILSSKKLLLSDSGFYLCAWSRSGSSGTQYFGPGTRLTVL.